This T cell receptor beta chain was sequenced for a study of spatial heterogeneity in lung cancer. General observations from the study: Counts of expanded intratumoral alpha and beta TCRs tracked tumor mutation counts.

TCRdb independently ran MiXCR on the 5' RACE reads; one entry per CDR3 protein. The repertoire holds 4,000 to 5,500 distinct CDR3 sequences, with 8.4% as singletons. Documented time point: sample taken at primary tumor resection. The V end lost 0 bases, the J end lost 10 bases, and 11 bases lay between the germline ends. In germline, CDR1 is SGHTS, CDR2 YDEGEE. CDR3 length: 13 residues. Relative to its sample, this clonotype is medium-sized. Its antigen remains unidentified. This sequence was found in a female donor with early-stage non-small cell lung cancer. The sample in question was lung tumor tissue, obtained at surgery. This rearrangement joins TRBV5-8 to TRBJ1-5, with D perhaps matching TRBD1 (6 bases). This CDR3 reads CASSLDRARPQHF. DNA of the CDR3: TGTGCCAGCAGCTTGGACAGGGCCCGCCCCCAGCATTTT. The full variable domain, with the rest looked up from reference TRBV5-8 and TRBJ1-5, is EAGVTQSPTHLIKTRGQQATLRCSPISGHTSVYWYQQALGLGLQFLLWYDEGEERNRGNFPPRFSGRQFPNYSSELNVNALELEDSALYLCASSLDRARPQHFGDGTRLSIL.